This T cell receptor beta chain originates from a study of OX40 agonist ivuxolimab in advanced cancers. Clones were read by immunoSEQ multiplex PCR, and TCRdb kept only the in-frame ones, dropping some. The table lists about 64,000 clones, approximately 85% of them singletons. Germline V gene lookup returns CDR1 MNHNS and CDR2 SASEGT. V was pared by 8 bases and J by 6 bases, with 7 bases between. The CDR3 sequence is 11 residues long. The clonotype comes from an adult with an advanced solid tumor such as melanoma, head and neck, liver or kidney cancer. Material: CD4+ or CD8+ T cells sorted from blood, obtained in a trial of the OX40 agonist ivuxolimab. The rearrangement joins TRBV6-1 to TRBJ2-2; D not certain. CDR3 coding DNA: TGTGCCAGCGAGAGGTCCGGGGAGCTGTTTTTT. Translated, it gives CASERSGELFF.